This note documents a single T cell receptor (beta chain) sequence. The antigen it recognizes is unknown. Nothing much larger sits one base from this clone, and base qualities are not available. This sample stems from a study of patients and donors after allogeneic stem cell transplantation (dated by TCRdb to the early 2020s). Trimming takes 2 bases from V and 5 bases from J, and the germline ends sit 18 bases apart. The CDR3, cysteine through phenylalanine, is 16 amino acids long. Only CDR3 DNA is held: 48 bases, read in frame from base 1. CDR1 and CDR2 are drawn from the germline V gene (reference sequence): SEHNR, FQNEAQ. Library creation used RT-PCR. The listed sequencing device is NextSeq 550. TCRdb reran the public reads through fastp at Q25 and MiXCR, keeping productive beta chains. When rows share a CDR3 protein, they turn into one entry using the most common DNA and genes. The sample table holds about 96,000 distinct CDR3 sequences, of which approximately 49% were seen once. The top ten clones comprise more than 55% of the sample.

Sample: blood, either unsorted or a sorted T cell fraction (not recorded which). The rearrangement joined TRBV7-9 to TRBJ1-1; the best D guess is TRBD1, with 5 bases matching. The receptor was derived from a human donor who was either an allogeneic HSCT recipient or a stem cell or donor lymphocyte infusion donor (not recorded which). It is not recorded whose cells these are; they may come from a transplant donor. In nucleotides, the sequence is TGTGCCAGCAGCTTAAGGCCTTCGGCGGGGGGGACTGAAGCTTTCTTT. This yields the protein CASSLRPSAGGTEAFF.